The 18 T cell receptor beta chains in this list originate from one sample, sequenced in a study of blood T cell repertoires in COVID-19. The method was immunoSEQ multiplex PCR; TCRdb's version includes in-frame clones alone and lacks a portion of them. The sample carries about 350,000 clones, roughly 89% recorded once. Sequencing was done on a sample of peripheral blood. The receptors originated from a woman aged 55-69 years with COVID-19, enrolled during active disease.

The chain couples TRBV12-5 to TRBJ2-3; 7 nucleotides line up with TRBD1. Trimming cost V 7 bases and J 2 bases; bases outside gene matches: 12. CDR1 and CDR2 (germline): LGHNT, FRNRAP. The CDR3 spans 16 residues. CDR3 sequence: CASAPSRRGFTDTQYF. CDR3 DNA: TGTGCTAGTGCCCCGTCCCGCAGGGGGTTCACAGATACGCAGTATTTT.

The chain links TRBV5-1 to TRBJ2-1; the match to TRBD2 covers 9 bases. Germline V CDR1 and CDR2: SGHRS, YFSETQ. The V gene end was trimmed by 0 bases and the J gene end by 9 bases; junction bases not matched to a gene: 7. CDR3 size: 15 residues. DNA of the CDR3: TGCGCCAGCAGCTTGGTGGGTAGCGGGAGTATTGAGCAGTTCTTC. Its translation is CASSLVGSGSIEQFF.

The chain is built from TRBV5-1 and TRBJ2-7, with 8 bases fitting TRBD1. The germline CDR1 and CDR2 sequences are SGHRS and YFSETQ. The CDR3 is 15 amino acids. Unmatched junction bases numbered 8, after V lost 5 bases and J lost 1 base. The DNA for the CDR3 is TGCGCCAGCAGGAATACAGGGGGTGCTTCCTACGAGCAGTACTTC. Translated: CASRNTGGASYEQYF.

The chain carries TRBV19 and TRBJ1-4, with 7 bases fitting TRBD1. The ends lost 6 bases at V and 8 bases at J; junction bases unmatched: 9. CDR1 is LNHDA, CDR2 SQIVND, per germline (reference sequence). There are 14 residues in the CDR3. DNA of the CDR3: TGTGCCAGTAGCTACAGGGGCCCATGGGAAAAACTGTTTTTT. It encodes CASSYRGPWEKLFF.

J is TRBJ1-1 and V is TRBV19; no definite D call. CDR1 and CDR2 (germline): LNHDA, SQIVND (reference sequence). CDR3 size: 13 residues. Trimming cost V 6 bases and J 6 bases, with 14 bases left between them. In DNA form, the CDR3 reads TGTGCCAGTAGGCGGCCAGCTGCATCTGAAGCTTTCTTT. It is translated as CASRRPAASEAFF.

The chain is built from TRBV27 and TRBJ2-7; 8 bases are shared with TRBD1. Germline lookup yields CDR1 MNHEY and CDR2 SMNVEV (reference sequence). The CDR3 length is 14 residues. The J segment lost 3 bases and the V segment lost 4 bases, leaving 5 bases of the junction unmatched. For the CDR3, the DNA is TGTGCCAGCAGTTCGCACAGGGGGAGCTACGAGCAGTACTTC. Translation: CASSSHRGSYEQYF.

The V and J genes are TRBV7-3 and TRBJ2-5, with 7 bases aligning to TRBD2. The J segment lost 1 base and the V segment lost 0 bases, leaving 5 bases of the junction unmatched. Germline V gene sequence: CDR1 SGHTA, CDR2 FQGTGA. This CDR3 is 16 amino acids long. The CDR3 DNA sequence: TGTGCCAGCAGCTTAACCCCGGGGGGAGCCCAAGAGACCCAGTACTTC. Translating it yields CASSLTPGGAQETQYF.

On this clone itself: The sample holds other DNA sequences that translate to the same CDR3. CDR3 sequence reads: CASSLVGDSNQPQHF. In DNA form, the CDR3 reads TGCGCCAGCAGCTTAGTCGGGGATAGCAATCAGCCCCAGCATTTT. V and J are TRBV5-1 and TRBJ1-5; D ambiguous. The CDR3 is made up of 15 amino acids. Germline values: CDR1 SGHRS, CDR2 YFSETQ. The V end was cut by 2 bases, the J end by 0 bases, with 9 bases between.

The chain employs TRBV11-2 and TRBJ2-7, with 9 bases lining up with TRBD1. V lost 4 bases and J lost 9; bases outside the gene matches: 10. This CDR3 contains 14 residues. Germline loops: CDR1 SGHAT, CDR2 FQNNGV. CDR3 sequence (DNA): TGTGCCAGCAGCTCCCACAGGGGGCAATCCGGGCAGTACTTC. As protein: CASSSHRGQSGQYF.

This chain joins TRBV7-2 and TRBJ1-1; no clear D gene. V lost 0 bases and J lost 5, with 13 bases in between. The CDR3 covers 15 residues. Germline CDR1 is SGHTA and CDR2 is FQGNSA. Here the CDR3 DNA reads TGTGCCAGCAGCTTAGCACAGTCACGGGGAACTGAAGCTTTCTTT. Translation gives CASSLAQSRGTEAFF.

This chain connects TRBV6-1 to TRBJ2-1, with 8 bases fitting TRBD2. The CDR3 covers 17 residues. The germline V gene encodes CDR1 MNHNS and CDR2 SASEGT. The V and J ends lost 3 bases and 0 bases, in that order; junction bases with no gene match: 7. CDR3 sequence: CASSDPAGGVSYNEQFF. CDR3 in DNA: TGTGCCAGCAGTGACCCCGCGGGGGGCGTCTCCTACAATGAGCAGTTCTTC.

In this sample, this clone turned up a few times. The chain recombines TRBV10-3 with TRBJ1-1, with D uncertain. With 4 bases removed from V and 1 base from J, the gap between germline ends came to 4 bases. Germline-derived CDR1 and CDR2 are ENHRY and SYGVKD. The CDR3 extends over 12 amino acids. CDR3 nucleotide sequence: TGTGCCATCAGTGTTCAGAACACTGAAGCTTTCTTT. It is translated as CAISVQNTEAFF.

The rearrangement links TRBV11-2 to TRBJ2-5, with a tentative D call TRBD2 (6 bases). This CDR3 has 14 residues. Germline V gene lookup returns CDR1 SGHAT and CDR2 FQNNGV. With 3 bases removed from V and 5 bases from J, the gap between germline ends came to 13 bases. The CDR3 DNA reads as TGTGCCAGCAGCTTCCAACTAGCTGCTGAGACCCAGTACTTC. It specifies CASSFQLAAETQYF.

This clone was seen only a few times. The chain links TRBV2 to TRBJ2-1, with 11 bases fitting TRBD2. After removal of 0 bases from V and 7 bases from J, the junction contained 8 bases not matched to a gene. Germline V gives CDR1 SNHLY, CDR2 FYNNEI. The CDR3 consists of 17 residues. The CDR3 spells CASSEALRVAGGNEQFF. The CDR3 DNA reads as TGTGCCAGCAGTGAAGCGCTTAGGGTAGCGGGAGGGAATGAGCAGTTCTTC.

CDR3 sequence: CASSLRGLTEAFF. In DNA, the CDR3 is TGTGCCAGCAGCTTAAGGGGACTCACTGAAGCTTTCTTT. This sequence joins TRBV7-9 and TRBJ1-1; weak D call: TRBD1 (5 bases). The CDR3 loop spans 13 amino acids. Trimming removed 2 bases at V and 4 bases at J, with 8 bases between. Per germline, CDR1 SEHNR and CDR2 FQNEAQ (reference sequence).

The chain has TRBV28 and TRBJ1-5; 7 nucleotides line up with TRBD1. Germline loops: CDR1 MDHEN, CDR2 SYDVKM. The V and J ends lost 3 bases and 2 bases, in that order; junction bases with no gene match: 13. This CDR3 is 18 amino acids long. The CDR3 bases are TGTGCCAGCAGTTTGAAGGTGGGTGGCAGGGGGGGCAATCAGCCCCAGCATTTT. This codes for CASSLKVGGRGGNQPQHF.

The rearrangement joins TRBV9 to TRBJ1-2; the D gene is possibly TRBD1 (6 bases). The V gene lost 0 bases and the J gene lost 4 bases, with 10 bases spanning the gap. Germline values: CDR1 SGDLS, CDR2 YYNGEE. This CDR3 spans 14 amino acids. CDR3 residues: CASSVVGTPYGYTF. DNA of the CDR3: TGTGCCAGCAGCGTAGTTGGGACACCCTATGGCTACACCTTC.

J is TRBJ1-6 and V is TRBV18; weak D call: TRBD1 (6 bases). From germline, CDR1 is KGHSH and CDR2 LQKENI. The V end lost 6 bases, the J end lost 10 bases, and 16 bases lay between the germline ends. The CDR3 extends over 14 amino acids. CDR3 in amino acids: CASSEQGTPSPLHF. CDR3 in DNA: TGTGCCAGCTCCGAACAGGGCACTCCCTCACCCCTCCACTTT.